What follows describes a single TCR beta chain. The investigators amplified TCR beta CDR3 regions from RNA transcripts. First-round RT-PCR of the TCR CDR3 relied on the HTBI primer set. TCRdb recomputed calls from the multiplex PCR reads with MiXCR, one row per CDR3 protein. The profile shows approximately 500,000 distinct CDR3 sequences, roughly 50% of them singletons. The data derive from a study of T cells in Graves' hyperthyroidism and ophthalmopathy. Germline values: CDR1 MNHNY, CDR2 SVGAGI (reference sequence). V was shortened by 2 bases and J by 1 base, with 9 bases between the two germline ends. CDR3 length: 15 residues.

The rearrangement uses TRBV6-6 and TRBJ1-5; no clear D gene. Sequenced input: peripheral blood or thyroid tissue (not recorded which). The clonotype originates from a woman aged 18-29 years with Graves' hyperthyroidism. CDR3 in DNA: TGTGCCAGCAGTTACGAAGGGTGGAGCAATCAGCCCCAGCATTTT. Protein: CASSYEGWSNQPQHF.